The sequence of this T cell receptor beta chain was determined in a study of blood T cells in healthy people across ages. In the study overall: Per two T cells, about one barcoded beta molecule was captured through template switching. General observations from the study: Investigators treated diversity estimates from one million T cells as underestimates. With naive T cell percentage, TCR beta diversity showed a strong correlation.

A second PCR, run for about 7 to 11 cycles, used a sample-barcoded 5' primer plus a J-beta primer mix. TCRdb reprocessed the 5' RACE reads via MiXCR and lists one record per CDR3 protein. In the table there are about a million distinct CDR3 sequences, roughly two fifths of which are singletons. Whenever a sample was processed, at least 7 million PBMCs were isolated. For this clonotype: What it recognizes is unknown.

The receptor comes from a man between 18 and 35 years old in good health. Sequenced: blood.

CDR3 nucleotides: TGTGCTAGTGAAACTTCGGCAGGGATCGGCTATGGCTACACCTTC. It is translated as CASETSAGIGYGYTF. J is TRBJ1-2 and V is TRBV12-5, with D possibly being TRBD1 (5 bases). The CDR3 is 15 amino acids. Between the trimmed V and J ends, which lost 7 bases and 4 bases, there was a span of 19 bases. CDR1 LGHNT and CDR2 FRNRAP come from the germline V gene.